This T cell receptor beta chain stems from a study of blood T cell repertoires in COVID-19. Across the study: The analysed material was cDNA or gDNA that came from T cells, B-cell-depleted T cells, or PBMCs.

Clones were sequenced by immunoSEQ multiplex PCR, and TCRdb holds only the in-frame ones, with some missing. Of 150,000 to 200,000 clones listed, around nine tenths are singletons. The TCR was taken from a woman younger than 30 who had recovered from COVID-19. The specimen was peripheral blood.

For the CDR3, the DNA is TGTGCCAGTAGACCCAGGGTTAACTATGGCTACACCTTC. As protein: CASRPRVNYGYTF. This chain joins TRBV19 and TRBJ1-2, with D possibly matching TRBD1 (5 bases). The V gene's germline CDR1 is LNHDA and CDR2 SQIVND (reference sequence). The length of the CDR3 is 13 residues. V was shortened by 6 bases and J by 1 base, with 9 bases between the two germline ends.